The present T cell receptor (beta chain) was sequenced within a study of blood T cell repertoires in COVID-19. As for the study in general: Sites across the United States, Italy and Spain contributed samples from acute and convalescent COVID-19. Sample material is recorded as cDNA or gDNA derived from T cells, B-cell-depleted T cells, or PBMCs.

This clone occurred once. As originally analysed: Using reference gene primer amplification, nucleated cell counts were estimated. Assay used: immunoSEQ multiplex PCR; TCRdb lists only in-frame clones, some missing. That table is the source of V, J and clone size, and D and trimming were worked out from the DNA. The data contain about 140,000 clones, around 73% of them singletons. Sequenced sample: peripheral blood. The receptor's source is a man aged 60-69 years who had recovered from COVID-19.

CDR3 sequence reads: CAISESSLLNSPLHF. The CDR3 nucleotides read TGTGCCATCAGTGAGTCGAGTCTGCTTAATTCACCCCTCCACTTT. The chain combines TRBV10-3 with TRBJ1-6; D is undetermined. V was pared by 0 bases and J by 6 bases, with 9 bases between. The CDR3 loop spans 15 amino acids. Germline V gene data show CDR1 as ENHRY and CDR2 as SYGVKD.